Presented here are 5 T cell receptor beta chains from one specimen sequenced in a study of CD8 T cells in Susac syndrome. After extraction with the RNeasy kit, about 0.45 to 1 ug of the RNA was reverse transcribed using random hexamers. TCRdb processed the immunoSEQ multiplex PCR reads anew with MiXCR; each CDR3 protein has one entry. The data hold approximately 230,000 distinct CDR3 sequences, with 93% observed a single time. Material: CD4+ T cells from PBMCs. Receptors originate from a human donor with multiple sclerosis.

The chain combines TRBV2 with TRBJ2-2, with 12 bases aligning to TRBD2. Looked up from germline, CDR1 is SNHLY and CDR2 is FYNNEI. V shed 7 bases and J 4 bases; nucleotides not matched to a gene: 4. This CDR3 is 15 amino acids long. CDR3: CASTRLAGVTGELFF. The CDR3 nucleotides read TGTGCCAGCACTCGACTAGCGGGAGTCACCGGGGAGCTGTTTTTT.

This clonotype was recorded once. The gene calls are TRBV24-1 and TRBJ2-1, with TRBD1 matching 8 bases. This CDR3 is 15 amino acids long. V gave up 4 bases and J gave up 7 bases; unmatched junction bases: 8. Germline V gene lookup returns CDR1 KGHDR and CDR2 SFDVKD. CDR3: CATSEDDRGGNEQFF. The DNA for the CDR3 is TGTGCCACCAGTGAGGATGACAGGGGTGGAAATGAGCAGTTCTTC.

The rearrangement uses TRBV5-1 and TRBJ2-3; D not certain. Between the trimmed V and J ends, which lost 7 bases and 0 bases, there was a span of 12 bases. The CDR3 sequence is 14 residues long. CDR1 SGHRS and CDR2 YFSETQ come from the germline V gene. The CDR3 loop is CASALGRSTDTQYF. Here the CDR3 DNA reads TGCGCCAGCGCGCTCGGGCGGAGCACAGATACGCAGTATTTT.

This clonotype appeared a single time. This sequence joins TRBV3-1 and TRBJ2-1; TRBD1 matches 7 bases. Germline CDR1 and CDR2: LGHDT and YNNKEL (reference sequence). This CDR3 is 12 amino acids long. Trimming cost V 6 bases and J 10 bases; bases outside gene matches: 6. The CDR3 region has the DNA TGTGCCAGCAGTCAAACAGGGGACGAGCAGTTCTTC. As protein: CASSQTGDEQFF.

The V call is TRBV20-1, the J call TRBJ2-1, with TRBD2 matching 10 bases. Germline V CDR1 and CDR2: DFQATT, SNEGSKA (reference sequence). This CDR3 spans 14 amino acids. J lost 9 bases, V lost 3 bases, and 8 bases had no gene match. Here the CDR3 reads CSASKAGGWGEQFF. The CDR3 DNA follows: TGCAGTGCTAGTAAAGCGGGGGGGTGGGGTGAGCAGTTCTTC.